The present T cell receptor (beta chain) was sequenced within a study of graft-versus-host responses after intestinal transplantation. The wider study: Transplants were multivisceral, liver-intestinal, or isolated intestinal. Study-wide findings and caveats: High graft-versus-host to host-versus-graft clonal ratios were found in allografts of patients who had graft-donor T cell macrochimerism.

The repertoire was sequenced with immunoSEQ multiplex PCR; TCRdb's copy has only in-frame clones and lacks some. The profile shows 9,900 or so clones, 29% of them singletons. Trimming took 1 base from V and 9 from J; bases not matched to a gene: 8. This CDR3 region has 14 residues. Per germline, CDR1 SNHLY and CDR2 FYNNEI. Co-plated with around 200,000 CFSE-labeled responder cells were around 200,000 irradiated, violet-dye-labeled stimulator cells. CFSE-low proliferating responders, CD3+CD4+ and CD3+CD8+, were sorted post-reaction. The TCR originated in a human patient who received an intestinal transplant. The rearrangement links TRBV2 to TRBJ2-5; 7 bases match TRBD1. The sequenced sample was alloreactive CD8+ T cells from a mixed lymphocyte reaction culture, obtained before intestinal transplant. Specified subset: CFSE-low proliferating T cells sorted from approximately 6-day pre-transplant mixed lymphocyte reaction (GvH or HvG direction). This chain's CDR3 is CASSEEDRSEAQYF. The CDR3 region has the DNA TGTGCCAGCAGTGAAGAGGACAGGAGCGAGGCCCAGTACTTC.